This T cell receptor (beta chain) was captured in a study of Graves' ophthalmopathy and Graves' hyperthyroidism. Study in general: Specimen type is peripheral blood, obtained at initial diagnosis before any treatment. The study's findings and limits: Most clonotypes expanded in thyroid above 0.001 frequency were present in blood too.

Germline-derived CDR1 and CDR2 are SQVTM and ANQGSEA. Trimming took off 3 bases at V and 0 bases at J, with 9 bases between the two ends. This CDR3 comprises 14 residues. About this clonotype itself: Its antigen is as yet unknown.

RNA transcripts were the template, and TCR beta CDR3 regions were amplified from them. HTBI primers served in a first-round RT-PCR, which a second-round multiplex PCR followed. TCRdb re-derived calls from the multiplex PCR reads in MiXCR, one entry per CDR3 protein. The data show hundreds of thousands of distinct CDR3 sequences, roughly 39% seen once. The receptor comes from an adult man with Graves' ophthalmopathy. Sequencing was done on a sample of peripheral blood. The V call is TRBV29-1, the J call TRBJ2-1; the D gene is possibly TRBD2 (5 bases). The CDR3 here is CSVDAGISYNEQFF. CDR3 bases: TGCAGCGTTGATGCCGGGATCTCCTACAATGAGCAGTTCTTC.